This T cell receptor (beta chain) was identified in a study of blood T cell repertoires in COVID-19. Repertoires were generated with immunoSEQ multiplex PCR, while TCRdb's copy carries only in-frame clones and drops some. The table records around 37,000 clones, around 81% of them present only once. V trimming: 6 bases; J trimming: 4 bases; junction bases outside the gene matches: 14. Looked up from germline, CDR1 is LGHDT and CDR2 is YNNKEL (reference sequence). The CDR3 runs 17 residues. The sequenced material came from peripheral blood. V is TRBV3-1 (or the pseudogene TRBV3-2) and J is TRBJ2-2; TRBD2 aligns across 7 bases. This receptor was obtained from a man aged 45-65 years with active COVID-19. CDR3 DNA sequence: TGTGCCAGCAGGGGAGGGACTCCTAAGCGAGGCACCGGGGAGCTGTTTTTT. Residues: CASRGGTPKRGTGELFF.